A single sample is the source of the 30 T cell receptor beta chains below, sequenced in a study of blood T cells in healthy people across ages. Together with a sample-barcoded 5' primer, a J-beta primer mix was included in a second PCR lasting roughly 7 to 11 cycles. TCRdb redid the calling of the 5' RACE reads with MiXCR, one entry per CDR3 protein. The sample contains 710,000 or so distinct CDR3 sequences, about a fifth of which appear only once. The sample comprised blood. The receptor set was obtained from a man between 65 and 85 years old in good health.

This clonotype was counted between two and nine times. This rearrangement joins TRBV19 to TRBJ2-2, with D unresolved. Trimming stripped 3 bases from V and 3 bases from J, with 5 bases between. The germline V gene has CDR1 LNHDA and CDR2 SQIVND (reference sequence). The CDR3 loop spans 13 amino acids. The DNA for the CDR3 is TGTGCCAGTAGTATTTCAGACACCGGGGAGCTGTTTTTT. Translating gives CASSISDTGELFF.

Many counts were recorded for this clonotype. The chain uses TRBV7-3 and TRBJ2-5, with D perhaps matching TRBD2 (7 bases). Germline values: CDR1 SGHTA, CDR2 FQGTGA. CDR3 length: 14 residues. The V end was cut by 2 bases, the J end by 4 bases, with 11 bases between. For the CDR3, the DNA is TGTGCCAGCAGCTTAGCGGGGGCCAGAGAGACCCAGTACTTC. This encodes CASSLAGARETQYF. The complete variable domain, with remaining parts taken from reference TRBV7-3 and TRBJ2-5, reads GAGVSQTPSNKVTEKGKYVELRCDPISGHTALYWYRQSLGQGPEFLIYFQGTGAADDSGLPNDRFFAVRPEGSVSTLKIQRTERGDSAVYLCASSLAGARETQYFGPGTRLLVL.

CDR3: CASRSESMNTEAFF. DNA of the CDR3: TGTGCCAGCCGTTCGGAGAGTATGAACACTGAAGCTTTCTTT. The rearrangement links TRBV6-5 to TRBJ1-1, with unresolved D. V lost 8 bases to trimming and J lost 0 bases, with 13 bases between them. CDR3 length: 14 residues. Germline assignment: CDR1 MNHEY and CDR2 SVGAGI.

The chain carries TRBV5-1 and TRBJ1-1; a possible D gene is TRBD1 (6 bases). Deletions cut 4 bases from V and 6 bases from J, with 16 bases between. Germline V lookup: CDR1 SGHRS, CDR2 YFSETQ. The CDR3 consists of 14 residues. The CDR3 reads CASSITRGVAEAFF. The CDR3 DNA reads TGCGCCAGCAGCATCACGAGGGGGGTGGCTGAAGCTTTCTTT.

This chain joins TRBV7-9 and TRBJ1-2; TRBD1 agrees at 10 bases. Germline trimming cut 5 bases from V and 8 bases from J; bases unmatched to any gene: 8. This CDR3 contains 14 residues. The germline gives CDR1 SEHNR, CDR2 FQNEAQ (reference sequence). CDR3 nucleotide sequence: TGTGCCAGCAGCGAGACAGGGGGCGCATTGGGCTACACCTTC. This codes for CASSETGGALGYTF. Drawing the rest from reference TRBV7-9 and TRBJ1-2, the complete variable domain is DTGVSQNPRHKITKRGQNVTFRCDPISEHNRLYWYRQTLGQGPEFLTYFQNEAQLEKSRLLSDRFSAERPKGSFSTLEIQRTEQGDSAMYLCASSETGGALGYTFGSGTRLTVV.

This chain joins TRBV7-9 and TRBJ2-2; D is ambiguous. The CDR3 extends over 16 amino acids. V was trimmed by 5 bases and J by 1 base, leaving 14 bases between them. CDR1 is SEHNR, CDR2 FQNEAQ, per germline (reference sequence). CDR3 coding DNA: TGTGCCAGCAGCCTCGGACGCCAACGGAACACCGGGGAGCTGTTTTTT. It codes for CASSLGRQRNTGELFF.

This clonotype has more than one count but fewer than ten. This sequence joins TRBV18 and TRBJ1-2, with 7 bases lining up with TRBD1. The length of the CDR3 is 15 residues. The junction had 3 bases not matched to a gene; V was cut back by 1 base and J by 1 base. The germline V gene has CDR1 KGHSH and CDR2 LQKENI. CDR3 bases: TGTGCCAGCTCACCACGAGGGGGCCTTAACTATGGCTACACCTTC. This codes for CASSPRGGLNYGYTF.

This clonotype was detected many times. This chain links TRBV20-1 with TRBJ2-5, with 9 bases lining up with TRBD1. The J call may be mistaken, given a closer DNA end match to TRBJ2-1. Germline-derived CDR1 and CDR2 are DFQATT and SNEGSKA (reference sequence). This CDR3 has 16 residues. The CDR3 DNA reads as TGCAGTGCTAGACGCACCGGGACAGGGTTCACAGTGGGGCAGTTCTTC. This translates into CSARRTGTGFTVGQFF.

Worth noting for this clonotype: No conserved phenylalanine or tryptophan ends this CDR3, so it is likely a read error. This chain joins TRBV12-3 or TRBV12-4 and TRBJ1-2; 10 nucleotides agree with TRBD1. The length of the CDR3 is 13 residues. Unmatched junction bases numbered 4, after V lost 4 bases and J lost 8 bases. CDR3 residues: CASSYRDRGGYTV. The DNA of the CDR3 is TGTGCCAGCAGTTACCGGGACAGGGGCGGCTACACCGTC.

This clonotype has a handful of counts. V gene TRBV12-3 or TRBV12-4 combines with J gene TRBJ1-2, with D hard to call. The CDR3 is 11 residues long. The V end was cut by 10 bases, the J end by 5 bases, with 11 bases between. The CDR3 is CATLRGYGYTF. The CDR3, as DNA: TGTGCCACCTTACGGGGTTATGGCTACACCTTC.

This clonotype was found a few times. The V gene is TRBV7-3, the J gene TRBJ2-1; 8 positions agree with TRBD2. Germline-derived CDR1 and CDR2 are SGHTA and FQGTGA. J was trimmed by 8 bases and V by 4 bases; bases with no gene match: 13. This CDR3 is 16 amino acids long. Written as DNA, the CDR3 is TGTGCCAGCAGCTCCGGAAGGAGCGGGAGTGGTGATGAGCAGTTCTTC. Translating it yields CASSSGRSGSGDEQFF.

V is TRBV11-2 and J is TRBJ2-2; D uncertain. Between the trimmed V and J ends, which lost 5 bases and 4 bases, there was a span of 11 bases. The CDR3 consists of 14 residues. Per germline, CDR1 SGHAT and CDR2 FQNNGV. The CDR3 DNA reads as TGTGCCAGCAGCCTCGATCATGGCACCGGGGAGCTGTTTTTT. Amino acid sequence: CASSLDHGTGELFF.

The V call is TRBV20-1, the J call TRBJ2-4, with TRBD2 matching 9 bases. V dropped 1 base and J dropped 4; count of bases not matched to a gene: 8. Germline CDR1 reads DFQATT; CDR2 reads SNEGSKA (reference sequence). This CDR3 region has 16 residues. The CDR3, as DNA: TGCAGTGCTAGAGTTAGGACTAGCGAGGGAAAAAACATTCAGTACTTC. Translating gives CSARVRTSEGKNIQYF.

Notes on this clonotype: The junction differs from germline at one of its ends, possibly a read error. The chain is built from TRBV20-1 and TRBJ1-1; 7 positions agree with TRBD1. The CDR3 extends over 12 amino acids. Germline CDR1 DFQATT, CDR2 SNEGSKA (reference sequence). The CDR3 protein is CSAGDRDTEAFF. CDR3 sequence (DNA): TGCAGTGCTGGAGACAGGGACACTGAAGCTTTCTTT.

This clonotype was detected a few times. The chain carries TRBV5-6 and TRBJ1-6; 7 bases map to TRBD1. The CDR3 loop spans 14 amino acids. Trimming removed 4 bases from V and 9 bases from J; junction bases left unmatched: 7. Germline V gene data show CDR1 as SGHDT and CDR2 as YYEEEE. CDR3 protein: CASSVIQGISPLHF. The CDR3 DNA sequence: TGTGCCAGCAGCGTCATACAGGGGATTTCACCCCTCCACTTT.

A few counts support this clonotype. This chain joins TRBV19 and TRBJ2-1, with 11 bases that match TRBD1. The J call is in doubt because the DNA end fits TRBJ2-5 better. From germline, CDR1 is LNHDA and CDR2 SQIVND (reference sequence). The CDR3 totals 15 residues. The CDR3 DNA is TGTGCCAGTAGTCTGGACAGGGGGCGGTGGGAGACCCAGTACTTC. Residues: CASSLDRGRWETQYF.

This clonotype was found a few times. The gene calls are TRBV4-3 and TRBJ2-1; maybe TRBD1 (6 bases). The CDR3 is 15 amino acids. V lost 4 bases and J 8 bases, leaving 18 bases between the germline ends. The germline CDR1 and CDR2 sequences are LGHNA and YSLEER. The CDR3 region is CASSRQVGDIDEQFF. The CDR3 DNA reads as TGCGCCAGCAGCCGACAGGTGGGGGATATCGATGAGCAGTTCTTC.

This clonotype was picked up a small number of times. V is TRBV11-2 and J is TRBJ1-2; 9 bases line up with TRBD1. The CDR3 consists of 15 residues. V shed 8 bases, J shed 2 bases, and the junction held 9 bases outside the gene matches. Germline CDR1 is SGHAT and CDR2 is FQNNGV. CDR3 residues: CASSISGQGNYGYTF. The CDR3 DNA sequence: TGTGCCAGCTCAATCTCAGGACAGGGGAACTATGGCTACACCTTC. The full variable domain, its missing parts supplied by reference TRBV11-2 and TRBJ1-2, is EAGVAQSPRYKIIEKRQSVAFWCNPISGHATLYWYQQILGQGPKLLIQFQNNGVVDDSQLPKDRFSAERLKGVDSTLKIQPAKLEDSAVYLCASSISGQGNYGYTFGSGTRLTVV.

The chain is built from TRBV6-5 and TRBJ2-3, with a weak D call TRBD2 (7 bases). The germline CDR1 and CDR2 sequences are MNHEY and SVGAGI. Trimming left V 7 bases short and J 12 bases short, with 17 bases between. The CDR3 covers 12 residues. CDR3 in amino acids: CASTMGGGNQYF. CDR3 DNA: TGTGCCAGCACGATGGGCGGGGGCAACCAGTATTTT.

This clonotype has ten or more counts. V is TRBV5-1 and J is TRBJ2-1, with TRBD2 matching 16 bases. The germline CDR1 and CDR2 sequences are SGHRS and YFSETQ. The V gene end was trimmed by 3 bases and the J gene end by 10 bases; junction bases not matched to a gene: 10. This CDR3 contains 17 residues. CDR3: CASSSGTSGRANEEQFF. The CDR3 nucleotides read TGCGCCAGCAGCTCCGGGACTAGCGGGAGGGCCAATGAGGAGCAGTTCTTC.

V and J are TRBV12-3 or TRBV12-4 and TRBJ2-1, with 7 bases fitting TRBD2. TRBJ2-5 explains the end of the DNA better; the J call may be wrong. CDR3 size: 14 residues. CDR3 sequence: CASSAQRGEETQYF. Here the CDR3 DNA reads TGTGCCAGCAGTGCCCAACGGGGGGAAGAGACCCAGTACTTC.

The chain carries TRBV16 and TRBJ1-6; no clear D. Trimming left V 2 bases short and J 6 bases short, with 11 bases between. Germline V gene sequence: CDR1 KGHSY, CDR2 FQNENV. The CDR3 is 15 residues long. The chain's CDR3 is CASSQGQPLNSPLHF. The CDR3 DNA reads as TGTGCCAGCAGCCAAGGGCAGCCACTTAATTCACCCCTCCACTTT.

This clonotype came up a few times. This chain links TRBV12-3 or TRBV12-4 with TRBJ1-2, with D possibly matching TRBD1 (6 bases). V was cut by 6 bases and J by 2 bases, with 22 bases left in between. The CDR3 runs to 17 residues. The CDR3 is CASRLPGLGGQNYGYTF. The CDR3 region has the DNA TGTGCCAGCAGGCTACCGGGACTCGGGGGGCAAAACTATGGCTACACCTTC.

This chain links TRBV10-2 with TRBJ2-1, with 10 bases aligning to TRBD2. This CDR3 region has 15 residues. Trimming cost V 3 bases and J 3 bases; bases outside gene matches: 2. Germline CDR1 is WSHSY and CDR2 is SAAADI. CDR3 residues: CASSDQRGGYNEQFF. CDR3 DNA sequence: TGCGCCAGCAGTGACCAGCGGGGGGGCTACAATGAGCAGTTCTTC.

This clonotype has a handful of counts. J is TRBJ1-1 and V is TRBV7-9; D is unresolved. This CDR3 is 16 amino acids long. Deletions cut 6 bases from V and 1 base from J, with 18 bases between. Germline V gene data show CDR1 as SEHNR and CDR2 as FQNEAQ (reference sequence). The DNA of the CDR3 is TGTGCCAGCAGTTTCGACACTCGGAAAGCGAACACTGAAGCTTTCTTT. Its translation is CASSFDTRKANTEAFF.

The V and J genes are TRBV29-1 and TRBJ1-4; 8 bases map to TRBD1. V dropped 6 bases and J dropped 8; count of bases not matched to a gene: 8. Germline V gives CDR1 SQVTM, CDR2 ANQGSEA. This CDR3 region has 13 residues. The CDR3 sequence: CSVQGAPREKLFF. CDR3 in DNA: TGCAGCGTCCAGGGGGCGCCCCGGGAAAAACTGTTTTTT.

Only a few counts were recorded for this clonotype. The rearrangement links TRBV12-3 or TRBV12-4 to TRBJ1-1; 9 bases map to TRBD1. CDR3 length: 15 amino acids. Trimming removed 5 bases from V and 5 bases from J; junction bases left unmatched: 9. This CDR3 is CASSPEDRGETEAFF. CDR3 nucleotide sequence: TGTGCCAGCAGTCCCGAAGACAGGGGGGAGACTGAAGCTTTCTTT.

The J gene is TRBJ2-3, the V gene TRBV20-1, with 8 bases identical to TRBD2. Trimming cost V 0 bases and J 2 bases; bases outside gene matches: 10. Germline V gene data show CDR1 as DFQATT and CDR2 as SNEGSKA (reference sequence). CDR3 length equals 17 residues. CDR3 nucleotide sequence: TGCAGTGCTAGAGATTACTTGGGAGCGGGAGTCACAGATACGCAGTATTTT. Amino acids: CSARDYLGAGVTDTQYF.

The chain recombines TRBV7-2 with TRBJ2-2; either TRBD1 or TRBD2 may fit D (6 bases each). V was pared by 7 bases and J by 4 bases, with 16 bases between. Germline V gene data show CDR1 as SGHTA and CDR2 as FQGNSA. This CDR3 is 15 amino acids long. CDR3 coding DNA: TGTGCCAGCACCCAGGAGGGGGGCGGCACCGGGGAGCTGTTTTTT. Amino acid sequence: CASTQEGGGTGELFF.

This clonotype was observed a handful of times. The CDR3 region is CASNRSPVRGGELFF. The CDR3 nucleotides are TGTGCCAGCAATCGGTCCCCCGTCAGGGGCGGGGAGCTGTTTTTT. The chain is built from TRBV6-5 and TRBJ2-2; possibly TRBD1 for D (6 bases). The germline gives CDR1 MNHEY, CDR2 SVGAGI. V was clipped by 7 bases and J by 7 bases, with 19 bases between them. The CDR3 runs 15 residues.